This T cell receptor (beta chain) emerged from a study of T cell responses to AZD1222 COVID-19 vaccine. Findings and limits, study-wide: Seropositivity was recorded at baseline in only 6 or 7 AZD1222 recipients. Spike-specific TCR depth and breadth grew after two AZD1222 doses.

Assay: immunoSEQ multiplex PCR; the TCRdb copy retains only in-frame clones and omits some. The sample records tens of thousands of clones, around 80% being singletons. Germline V CDR1 and CDR2: LGHNA, YSLEER. V was cut by 4 bases and J by 6 bases, with 15 bases left in between. The CDR3 is 14 residues long. To note about this clone: Its antigen is still unknown.

The rearrangement uses TRBV4-3 and TRBJ1-1; D is perhaps TRBD1 (6 bases). Source: peripheral blood, taken on day 0 of AZD1222 vaccination. The sequence came from an adult in good health. The CDR3 sequence: CASSRDTLSAEAFF. CDR3 DNA sequence: TGCGCCAGCAGCCGGGACACTCTATCTGCTGAAGCTTTCTTT.